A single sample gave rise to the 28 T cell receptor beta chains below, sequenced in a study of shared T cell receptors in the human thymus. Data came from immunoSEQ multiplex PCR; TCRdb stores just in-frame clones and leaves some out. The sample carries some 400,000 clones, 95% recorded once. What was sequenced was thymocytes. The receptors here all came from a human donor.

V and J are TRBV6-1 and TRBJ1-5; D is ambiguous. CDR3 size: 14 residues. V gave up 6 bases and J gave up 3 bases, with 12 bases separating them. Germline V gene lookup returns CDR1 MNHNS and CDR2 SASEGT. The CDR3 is CASRKGSNNQPQHF. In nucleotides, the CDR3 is TGTGCCAGCAGGAAAGGGTCGAACAATCAGCCCCAGCATTTT.

CDR3 nucleotide sequence: TGTGCCAGCAGCCAGAGCGGGCTACGATCCCCGAGAGATTACAATGAGCAGTTCTTC. It encodes CASSQSGLRSPRDYNEQFF. The V and J genes are TRBV5-6 and TRBJ2-1; D perhaps matches TRBD2 (6 bases). Trimming stripped 4 bases from V and 4 bases from J, with 27 bases between. In germline, CDR1 is SGHDT, CDR2 YYEEEE. The CDR3 runs 19 residues.

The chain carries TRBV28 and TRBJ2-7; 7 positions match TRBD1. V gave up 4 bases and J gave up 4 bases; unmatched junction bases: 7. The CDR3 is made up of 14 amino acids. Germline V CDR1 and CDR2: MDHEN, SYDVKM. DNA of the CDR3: TGTGCCAGCAGTTATGCAGGGGGAACTTACGAGCAGTACTTC. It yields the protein CASSYAGGTYEQYF.

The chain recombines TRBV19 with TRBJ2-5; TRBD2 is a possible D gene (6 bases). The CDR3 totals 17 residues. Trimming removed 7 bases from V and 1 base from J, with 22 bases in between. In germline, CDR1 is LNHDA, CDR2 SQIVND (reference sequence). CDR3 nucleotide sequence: TGTGCCAGTACCCCCCGTGTCAGGGTGGGGGGCCAAGAGACCCAGTACTTC. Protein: CASTPRVRVGGQETQYF.

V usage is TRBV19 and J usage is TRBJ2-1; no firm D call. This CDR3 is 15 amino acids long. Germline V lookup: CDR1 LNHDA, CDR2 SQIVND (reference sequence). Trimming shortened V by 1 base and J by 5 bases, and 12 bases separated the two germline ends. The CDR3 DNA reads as TGTGCCAGTAGTATAGTTCGATGTGGGGACAATGAGCAGTTCTTC. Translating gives CASSIVRCGDNEQFF. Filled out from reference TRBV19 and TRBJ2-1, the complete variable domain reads DGGITQSPKYLFRKEGQNVTLSCEQNLNHDAMYWYRQDPGQGLRLIYYSQIVNDFQKGDIAEGYSVSREKKESFPLTVTSAQKNPTAFYLCASSIVRCGDNEQFFGPGTRLTVL.

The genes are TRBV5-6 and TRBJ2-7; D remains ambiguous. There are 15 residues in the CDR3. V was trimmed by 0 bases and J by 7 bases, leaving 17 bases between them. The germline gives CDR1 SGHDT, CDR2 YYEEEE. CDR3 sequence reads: CASSLANDFLREQYF. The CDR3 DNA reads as TGTGCCAGCAGCTTGGCGAACGACTTTCTGAGAGAGCAGTACTTC. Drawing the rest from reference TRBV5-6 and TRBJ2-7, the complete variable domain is DAGVTQSPTHLIKTRGQQVTLRCSPKSGHDTVSWYQQALGQGPQFIFQYYEEEERQRGNFPDRFSGHQFPNYSSELNVNALLLGDSALYLCASSLANDFLREQYFGPGTRLTVT.

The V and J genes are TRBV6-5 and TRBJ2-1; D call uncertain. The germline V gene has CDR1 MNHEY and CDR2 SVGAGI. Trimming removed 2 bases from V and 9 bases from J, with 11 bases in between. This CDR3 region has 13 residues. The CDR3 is CASSYAFRCEQFF. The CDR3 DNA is TGTGCCAGCAGTTACGCCTTTCGGTGTGAGCAGTTCTTC.

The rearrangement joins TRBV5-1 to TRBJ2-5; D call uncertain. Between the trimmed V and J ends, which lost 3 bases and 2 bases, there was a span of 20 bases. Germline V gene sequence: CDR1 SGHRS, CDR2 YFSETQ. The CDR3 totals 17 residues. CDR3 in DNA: TGCGCCAGCAGCTACCCGTATTGGTATGCGAGGCAAGAGACCCAGTACTTC. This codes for CASSYPYWYARQETQYF. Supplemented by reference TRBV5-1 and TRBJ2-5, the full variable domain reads KAGVTQTPRYLIKTRGQQVTLSCSPISGHRSVSWYQQTPGQGLQFLFEYFSETQRNKGNFPGRFSGRQFSNSRSEMNVSTLELGDSALYLCASSYPYWYARQETQYFGPGTRLLVL.

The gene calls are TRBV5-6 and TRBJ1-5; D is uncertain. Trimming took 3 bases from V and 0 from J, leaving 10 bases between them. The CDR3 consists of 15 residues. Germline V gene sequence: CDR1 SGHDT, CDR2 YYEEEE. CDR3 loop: CASSSQPYSNQPQHF. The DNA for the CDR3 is TGTGCCAGCAGCTCCCAACCTTATAGCAATCAGCCCCAGCATTTT.

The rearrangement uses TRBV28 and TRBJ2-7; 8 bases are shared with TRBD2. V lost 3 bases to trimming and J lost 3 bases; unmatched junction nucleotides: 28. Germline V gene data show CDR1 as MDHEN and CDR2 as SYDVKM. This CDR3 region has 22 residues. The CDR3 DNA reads TGTGCCAGCAGTTTCGCCCCTTGTCGTAGCGGGAAGGCCTCACGAGCCCTCTACGAGCAGTACTTC. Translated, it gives CASSFAPCRSGKASRALYEQYF.

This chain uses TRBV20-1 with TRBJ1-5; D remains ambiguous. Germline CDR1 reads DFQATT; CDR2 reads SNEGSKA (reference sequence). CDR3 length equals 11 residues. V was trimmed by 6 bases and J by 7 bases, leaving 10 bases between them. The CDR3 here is CSAAGRQPQHF. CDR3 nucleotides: TGCAGTGCCGCGGGTAGGCAGCCCCAGCATTTT.

CDR3: CASSLGQGMGTQYF. CDR3 coding DNA: TGTGCCAGCAGCTTGGGTCAGGGAATGGGTACGCAGTATTTT. The V call is TRBV5-5, the J call TRBJ2-3; TRBD1 might be the D (5 bases). Germline assignment: CDR1 SGHKS and CDR2 YYEKEE (reference sequence). V was shortened by 0 bases and J by 8 bases, with 13 bases between the two germline ends. This CDR3 has 14 residues. The entire variable domain, with the rest obtained from reference TRBV5-5 and TRBJ2-3, is as follows: DAGVTQSPTHLIKTRGQQVTLRCSPISGHKSVSWYQQVLGQGPQFIFQYYEKEERGRGNFPDRFSARQFPNYSSELNVNALLLGDSALYLCASSLGQGMGTQYFGPGTRLTVL.

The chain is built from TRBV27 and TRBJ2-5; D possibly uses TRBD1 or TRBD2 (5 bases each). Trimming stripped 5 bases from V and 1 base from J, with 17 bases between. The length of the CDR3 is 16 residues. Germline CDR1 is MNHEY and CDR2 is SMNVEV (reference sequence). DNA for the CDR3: TGTGCCAGCAGTCTTACCCCTCCGGGACCCCAAGAGACCCAGTACTTC. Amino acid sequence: CASSLTPPGPQETQYF.

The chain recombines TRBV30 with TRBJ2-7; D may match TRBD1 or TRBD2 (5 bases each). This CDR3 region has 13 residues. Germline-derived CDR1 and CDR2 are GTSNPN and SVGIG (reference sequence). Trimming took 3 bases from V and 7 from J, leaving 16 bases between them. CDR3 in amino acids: CAWRIGTKREQYF. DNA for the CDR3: TGTGCCTGGAGAATAGGGACCAAGAGGGAGCAGTACTTC.

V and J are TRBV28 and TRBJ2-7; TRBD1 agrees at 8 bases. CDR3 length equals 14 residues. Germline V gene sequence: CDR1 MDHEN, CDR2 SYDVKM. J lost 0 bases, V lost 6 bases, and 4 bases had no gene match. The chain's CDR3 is CASSWTGSSYEQYF. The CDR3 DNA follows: TGTGCCAGCAGCTGGACAGGGAGCTCCTACGAGCAGTACTTC. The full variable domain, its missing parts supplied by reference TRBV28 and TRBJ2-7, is DVKVTQSSRYLVKRTGEKVFLECVQDMDHENMFWYRQDPGLGLRLIYFSYDVKMKEKGDIPEGYSVSREKKERFSLILESASTNQTSMYLCASSWTGSSYEQYFGPGTRLTVT.

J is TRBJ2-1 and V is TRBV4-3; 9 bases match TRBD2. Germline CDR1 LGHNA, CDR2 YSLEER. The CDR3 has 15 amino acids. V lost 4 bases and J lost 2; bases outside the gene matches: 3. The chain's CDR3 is CASSRLAGTYNEQFF. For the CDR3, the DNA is TGCGCCAGCAGCCGCCTAGCGGGGACCTACAATGAGCAGTTCTTC.

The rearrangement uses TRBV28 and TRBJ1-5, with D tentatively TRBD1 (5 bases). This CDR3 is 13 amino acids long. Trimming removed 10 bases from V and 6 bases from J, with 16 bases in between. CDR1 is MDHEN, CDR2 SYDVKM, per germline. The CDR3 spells CAILGTAGQPQHF. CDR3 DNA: TGTGCCATCCTCGGGACGGCAGGTCAGCCCCAGCATTTT. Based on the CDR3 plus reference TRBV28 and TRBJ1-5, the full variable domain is DVKVTQSSRYLVKRTGEKVFLECVQDMDHENMFWYRQDPGLGLRLIYFSYDVKMKEKGDIPEGYSVSREKKERFSLILESASTNQTSMYLCAILGTAGQPQHFGDGTRLSIL.

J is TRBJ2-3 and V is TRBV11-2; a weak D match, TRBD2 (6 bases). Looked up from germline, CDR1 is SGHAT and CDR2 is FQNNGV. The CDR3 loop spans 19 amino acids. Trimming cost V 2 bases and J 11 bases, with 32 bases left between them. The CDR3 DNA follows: TGTGCCAGCAGCTTAAAACCGCAAGGTTGGGGAGGCCTAGGTTTTGGGCAGTATTTT. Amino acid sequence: CASSLKPQGWGGLGFGQYF.

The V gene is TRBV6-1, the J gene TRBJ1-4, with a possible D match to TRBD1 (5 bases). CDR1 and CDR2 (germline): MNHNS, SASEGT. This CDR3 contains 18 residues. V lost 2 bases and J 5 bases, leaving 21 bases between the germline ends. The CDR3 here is CASSERFSIRDDNEKLFF. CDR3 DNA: TGTGCCAGCAGTGAACGGTTCTCGATCAGGGACGACAATGAAAAACTGTTTTTT.

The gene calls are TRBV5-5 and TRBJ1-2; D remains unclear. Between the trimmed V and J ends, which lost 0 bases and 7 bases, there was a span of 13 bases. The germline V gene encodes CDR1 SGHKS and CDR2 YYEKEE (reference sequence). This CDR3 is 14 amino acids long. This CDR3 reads CASSLVEGKAGYTF. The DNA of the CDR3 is TGTGCCAGCAGCTTGGTGGAGGGAAAAGCTGGCTACACCTTC.

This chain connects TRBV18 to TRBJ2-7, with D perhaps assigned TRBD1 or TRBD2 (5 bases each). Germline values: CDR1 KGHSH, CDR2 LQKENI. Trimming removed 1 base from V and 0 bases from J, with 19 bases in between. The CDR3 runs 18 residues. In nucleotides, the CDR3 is TGTGCCAGCTCACCACAGCTCCGGGGCGATTATAGCTCCTACGAGCAGTACTTC. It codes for CASSPQLRGDYSSYEQYF.

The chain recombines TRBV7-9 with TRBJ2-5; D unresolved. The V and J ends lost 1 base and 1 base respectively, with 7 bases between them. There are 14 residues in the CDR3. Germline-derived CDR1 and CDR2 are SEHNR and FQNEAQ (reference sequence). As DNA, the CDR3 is TGTGCCAGCAGCTTAGAGGGCGGCCAAGAGACCCAGTACTTC. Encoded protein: CASSLEGGQETQYF.

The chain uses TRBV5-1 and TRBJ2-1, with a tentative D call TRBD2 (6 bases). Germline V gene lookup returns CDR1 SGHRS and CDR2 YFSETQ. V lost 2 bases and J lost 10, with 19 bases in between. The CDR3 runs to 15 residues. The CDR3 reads CASSFRAVEGREQFF. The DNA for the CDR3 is TGCGCCAGCAGCTTCAGAGCGGTGGAGGGCCGGGAGCAGTTCTTC.

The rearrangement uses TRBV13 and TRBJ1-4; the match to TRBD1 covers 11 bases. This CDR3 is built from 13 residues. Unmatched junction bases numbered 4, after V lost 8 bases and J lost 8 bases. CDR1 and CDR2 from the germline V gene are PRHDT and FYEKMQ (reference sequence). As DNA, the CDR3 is TGTGCCAGCGCGGGACAGGGGGACGAAAAACTGTTTTTT. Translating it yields CASAGQGDEKLFF.

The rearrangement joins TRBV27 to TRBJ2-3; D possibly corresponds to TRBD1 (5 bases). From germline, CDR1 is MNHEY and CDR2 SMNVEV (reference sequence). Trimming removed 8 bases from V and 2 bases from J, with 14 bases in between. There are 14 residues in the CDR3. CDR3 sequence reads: CASAGFSATDTQYF. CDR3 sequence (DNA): TGTGCCAGCGCAGGGTTTTCGGCCACAGATACGCAGTATTTT.

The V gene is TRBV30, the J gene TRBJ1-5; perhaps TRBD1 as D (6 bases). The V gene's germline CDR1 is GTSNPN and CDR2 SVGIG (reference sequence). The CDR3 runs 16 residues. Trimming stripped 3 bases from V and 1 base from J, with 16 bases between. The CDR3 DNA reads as TGTGCCTGGAGCCCCCGGGGGACACTGAGCAATCAGCCCCAGCATTTT. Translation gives CAWSPRGTLSNQPQHF. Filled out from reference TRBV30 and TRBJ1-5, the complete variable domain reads SQTIHQWPATLVQPVGSPLSLECTVEGTSNPNLYWYRQAAGRGLQLLFYSVGIGQISSEVPQNLSASRPQDRQFILSSKKLLLSDSGFYLCAWSPRGTLSNQPQHFGDGTRLSIL.

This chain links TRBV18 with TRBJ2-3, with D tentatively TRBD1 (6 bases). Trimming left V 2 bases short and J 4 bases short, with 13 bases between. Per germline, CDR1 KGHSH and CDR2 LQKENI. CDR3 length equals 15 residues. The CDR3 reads CASSPYGQLADTQYF. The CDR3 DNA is TGTGCCAGCTCACCATACGGACAGCTCGCAGATACGCAGTATTTT.

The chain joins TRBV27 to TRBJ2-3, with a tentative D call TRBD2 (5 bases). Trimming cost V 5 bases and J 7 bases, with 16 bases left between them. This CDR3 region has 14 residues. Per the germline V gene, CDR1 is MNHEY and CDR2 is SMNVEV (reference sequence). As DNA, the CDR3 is TGTGCCAGCAGTGAGCGGACTCAGCGGAATACGCAGTATTTT. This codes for CASSERTQRNTQYF.